A selection of T cell receptor beta chains follows, all from one sample in a study of a mutant IDH1 vaccine in newly diagnosed glioma. Their recognized antigens are unknown. Data came from immunoSEQ multiplex PCR; TCRdb stores just in-frame clones and leaves some out. This table holds under 70,000 clones, roughly four fifths found once. The specimen comprised PBMCs, sampled from a glioma patient whose treatment included an IDH1 peptide vaccine. These receptors all come from a man aged 25 to 45 with glioma. Each CDR3 is given with its conserved first and last residue. A D gene is named only where the DNA matches it firmly. Some rows have no size entry. The others give once, few or many, or a class for an expanded clone.

clone size,D gene,V gene,J gene,CDR3 protein,CDR3 DNA
NA,NA,TRBV6-1,TRBJ2-1,CASTERAFYNEQFF,TGTGCCAGCACCGAAAGGGCATTCTACAATGAGCAGTTCTTC
NA,NA,TRBV10-2,TRBJ1-1,CASSTMERGRRNTEAFF,TGCGCCAGCAGCACGATGGAAAGGGGCCGCCGGAACACTGAAGCTTTCTTT
NA,TRBD1,TRBV13,TRBJ2-5,CASSSRGLETQYF,TGTGCCAGCAGCTCCAGGGGGCTGGAGACCCAGTACTTC
NA,NA,TRBV11-2,TRBJ1-4,CASSLGSGTLNEKLFF,TGTGCCAGCAGCTTAGGCTCCGGGACCCTTAATGAAAAACTGTTTTTT
NA,NA,TRBV7-9,TRBJ2-3,CASSSIPGGKTHTDTQYF,TGTGCCAGCAGCTCGATCCCTGGGGGGAAGACCCACACAGATACGCAGTATTTT
NA,NA,TRBV5-4,TRBJ1-1,CASSSQLGNGNTEAFF,TGTGCCAGCAGCTCCCAGTTAGGGAACGGGAACACTGAAGCTTTCTTT
NA,NA,TRBV19,TRBJ2-3,CASSIGVPDTQYF,TGTGCCAGTAGTATTGGGGTACCCGATACGCAGTATTTT
NA,NA,TRBV28,TRBJ1-5,CASSTIIDGYSSQPQHF,TGTGCCAGCAGCACCATCATAGACGGATATAGCAGTCAGCCCCAGCATTTT
NA,TRBD1,TRBV6-6,TRBJ1-1,CASSYEDRAEAFF,TGTGCCAGCAGTTACGAGGACAGGGCCGAAGCTTTCTTT
NA,NA,TRBV6-4,TRBJ2-1,CASSTTLYNEQFF,TGTGCCAGCAGTACTACTTTATACAATGAGCAGTTCTTC
NA,NA,TRBV4-2,TRBJ1-2,CASSQSPTEENYGYTF,TGTGCCAGCAGCCAAAGCCCGACAGAAGAAAACTATGGCTACACCTTC
NA,NA,TRBV7-8,TRBJ1-2,CASSLVDVGYTF,TGTGCCAGCAGCTTAGTGGACGTTGGCTACACCTTC
NA,TRBD1,TRBV5-4,TRBJ2-7,CASSFGQGPYEQYF,TGTGCCAGCAGCTTTGGACAGGGGCCTTACGAGCAGTACTTC
NA,NA,TRBV28,TRBJ2-5,CASSERVETQYF,TGTGCCAGCAGTGAGCGGGTTGAGACCCAGTACTTC
NA,NA,TRBV5-8,TRBJ2-1,CASSLGGSYNEQFF,TGTGCCAGCAGCCTGGGAGGCTCCTACAATGAGCAGTTCTTC
NA,TRBD1,TRBV10-3,TRBJ1-2,CAITGTTTGSDGYTF,TGTGCCATCACTGGTACCACGACAGGGTCTGATGGCTACACCTTC
NA,NA,TRBV14,TRBJ2-7,CASSQYIWTYEQYF,TGTGCCAGCAGCCAATATATCTGGACCTACGAGCAGTACTTC
NA,NA,TRBV6-1,TRBJ1-1,CASSEPTTGNTEAFF,TGTGCCAGCAGTGAACCAACAACAGGGAACACTGAAGCTTTCTTT
once,TRBD2,TRBV2,TRBJ2-1,CASSEQSLAGYNEQFF,TGTGCCAGCAGTGAACAGAGCCTAGCGGGCTACAATGAGCAGTTCTTC
once,NA,TRBV18,TRBJ2-1,CASSPDGHGAEQFF,TGTGCCAGCTCACCAGATGGACATGGGGCGGAGCAGTTCTTC
NA,TRBD1,TRBV18,TRBJ2-5,CASSPPKNRGEYQETQYF,TGTGCCAGCTCACCACCAAAAAACAGGGGAGAGTACCAAGAGACCCAGTACTTC
NA,NA,TRBV9,TRBJ2-1,CASSVAHNEQFF,TGTGCCAGCAGCGTAGCTCACAATGAGCAGTTCTTC
NA,TRBD1,TRBV7-9,TRBJ2-7,CASSFGTGSYEQYF,TGTGCCAGCAGCTTCGGGACAGGGAGCTACGAGCAGTACTTC
once,NA,TRBV11-2,TRBJ2-3,CASSGGRGVGTDTQYF,TGTGCCAGCAGCGGTGGGCGGGGCGTGGGGACAGATACGCAGTATTTT
NA,NA,TRBV19,TRBJ1-2,CASSIDRSAYGYTF,TGTGCCAGTAGTATCGACAGGTCGGCCTATGGCTACACCTTC
NA,NA,TRBV30,TRBJ2-7,CAWSVGLSYEQYF,TGTGCCTGGAGTGTTGGGCTTTCCTACGAGCAGTACTTC
NA,NA,TRBV9,TRBJ1-1,CASSAEVRTAFF,TGTGCCAGCAGCGCCGAGGTACGGACGGCTTTCTTT
NA,TRBD1,TRBV11-2,TRBJ2-1,CASSLESGGVRFF,TGTGCCAGCAGCTTAGAATCAGGGGGCGTTCGGTTCTTC
NA,NA,TRBV28,TRBJ1-5,CASSLRNPTGKRQPQHF,TGTGCCAGCAGTTTACGAAACCCTACAGGGAAGAGACAGCCCCAGCATTTT
NA,NA,TRBV5-1,TRBJ2-2,CASSSGWASTGELFF,TGCGCCAGCAGCTCGGGGTGGGCGAGCACCGGGGAGCTGTTTTTT
NA,NA,TRBV28,TRBJ2-5,CASSTPEPGETQYF,TGTGCCAGCAGTACCCCGGAACCTGGGGAGACCCAGTACTTC
NA,NA,TRBV5-6,TRBJ2-7,CASSLSGSEQYF,TGTGCCAGCAGCTTGAGTGGGAGCGAGCAGTACTTC
NA,NA,TRBV19,TRBJ2-7,CASSIARGPHEQYF,TGTGCCAGTAGTATAGCTCGGGGTCCCCACGAGCAGTACTTC
few,NA,TRBV7-6,TRBJ1-1,CASSRDLNTEAFF,TGTGCCAGCAGCAGGGATCTGAACACTGAAGCTTTCTTT
NA,TRBD1,TRBV11-2,TRBJ2-7,CASRRAGTGEQYF,TGTGCCAGCAGGCGTGCCGGGACAGGGGAACAGTACTTC
NA,NA,TRBV5-1,TRBJ2-6,CASSLRQLSSGANVLTF,TGCGCCAGCAGCTTGAGACAGTTATCCTCTGGGGCCAACGTCCTGACTTTC
NA,TRBD1,TRBV7-8,TRBJ1-6,CASSLPGQVNSPLHF,TGTGCCAGCAGCTTACCGGGACAGGTCAATTCACCCCTCCACTTT
NA,TRBD2,TRBV27,TRBJ2-5,CASSLRPPPGLAGGETQYF,TGTGCCAGCAGTTTACGCCCACCCCCGGGACTAGCGGGGGGAGAGACCCAGTACTTC
NA,NA,TRBV27,TRBJ1-1,CASSRGSMNTEAFF,TGTGCCAGCAGCCGGGGCAGCATGAACACTGAAGCTTTCTTT
NA,TRBD1,TRBV4-1,TRBJ1-1,CASSPGQLNTEAFF,TGCGCCAGCAGCCCGGGACAGTTGAACACTGAAGCTTTCTTT
NA,NA,TRBV7-2,TRBJ2-7,CASSLVGGAGYEQYF,TGTGCCAGCAGCTTAGTTGGGGGGGCTGGGTACGAGCAGTACTTC
NA,TRBD1,TRBV7-9,TRBJ1-1,CASSLGGQADTEAFF,TGTGCCAGCAGCTTAGGTGGACAGGCGGACACTGAAGCTTTCTTT
NA,NA,TRBV2,TRBJ1-6,CASKEAAWGSPLHF,TGTGCCAGCAAAGAGGCAGCCTGGGGTTCACCCCTCCACTTT
NA,NA,TRBV4-2,TRBJ2-3,CASSQAKGLADTQYF,TGTGCCAGCAGCCAAGCGAAGGGACTGGCAGATACGCAGTATTTT
NA,NA,TRBV5-1,TRBJ2-3,CASSSADPRLDTQYF,TGCGCCAGCAGTTCCGCGGACCCAAGGTTAGATACGCAGTATTTT
few,NA,TRBV21-1,TRBJ1-5,CASRTDTYNQPQHF,TGTGCCAGCAGGACGGACACCTACAATCAGCCCCAGCATTTT
NA,TRBD1,TRBV6-1,TRBJ1-5,CASKETGTSNQPQHF,TGTGCCAGCAAAGAGACAGGGACTAGCAATCAGCCCCAGCATTTT
NA,NA,TRBV10-1,TRBJ2-7,CASSEGAGGGYEQYF,TGCGCCAGCAGTGAGGGGGCAGGGGGAGGCTACGAGCAGTACTTC
NA,NA,TRBV15,TRBJ1-1,CATTSGLVSTEAFF,TGTGCCACCACCAGTGGATTGGTTAGCACTGAAGCTTTCTTT